The clone carrying this T cell receptor (beta chain) was seen ten or more times. The record originates from a study of T-cell reconstitution after alpha-beta-depleted transplantation in children. Unique molecular identifiers tagged the TCRbeta library. In TCRdb, the PCR reads were re-called with MiXCR into one record per CDR3 protein. The table has under 300,000 distinct CDR3 sequences, approximately 9.7% seen once. The ends lost 1 base at V and 3 bases at J; junction bases unmatched: 10. The length of the CDR3 is 16 residues. Germline CDR1 and CDR2: DFQATT and SNEGSKA (reference sequence). The chain uses TRBV20-1 and TRBJ2-7; 9 bases fit TRBD2. This receptor was obtained from a human donor who donated a stem cell graft to a child with SCID. Sequencing was performed on PBMCs from the stem cell graft donor, taken from the stem cell graft. The DNA for the CDR3 is TGCAGTGCTAGAGGATCTCCTAGCGGGGACCACTACGAGCAGTACTTC. It translates to CSARGSPSGDHYEQYF.